This T cell receptor (beta chain) was observed in a study of blood T cells in healthy people across ages. Study-level information: Researchers report that template switching captured about one barcoded beta molecule per two T cells. General study findings and limits: The lack of PBMC sorting stopped any conclusive naive versus antigen-experienced comparison.

The authors ran a second PCR of 7 to 11 cycles using a sample-barcoded 5' primer and a J-beta primer mix. TCRdb re-called the 5' RACE reads with MiXCR, one entry per CDR3 protein. The sample includes fewer than 2,000,000 distinct CDR3 sequences, about two fifths of them seen just once. Healthy Caucasian individuals from Russia aged about 6 to 100 served as donors. As concerns this clonotype: The antigen is not known.

The sample taken for sequencing was blood. The receptor comes from a human donor in good health.

CDR3 in amino acids: CASSLVVGGFHEQFF. The CDR3 DNA reads as TGTGCCAGCAGCTTAGTTGTGGGGGGGTTCCATGAGCAGTTCTTC. V gene TRBV7-2 combines with J gene TRBJ2-1; TRBD2 matches at 7 bases. Losses at the gene ends were 1 base for V and 8 bases for J; bases not matched to a gene: 8. CDR3 length: 15 amino acids. Germline-derived CDR1 and CDR2 are SGHTA and FQGNSA.